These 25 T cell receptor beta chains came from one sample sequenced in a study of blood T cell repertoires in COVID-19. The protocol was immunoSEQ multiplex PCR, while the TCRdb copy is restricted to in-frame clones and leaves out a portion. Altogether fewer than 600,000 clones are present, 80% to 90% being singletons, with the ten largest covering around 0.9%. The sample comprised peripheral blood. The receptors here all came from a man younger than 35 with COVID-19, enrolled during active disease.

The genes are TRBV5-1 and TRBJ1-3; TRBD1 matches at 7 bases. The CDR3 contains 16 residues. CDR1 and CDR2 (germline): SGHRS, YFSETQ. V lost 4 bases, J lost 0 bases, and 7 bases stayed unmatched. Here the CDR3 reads CASSTGQTHSGNTIYF. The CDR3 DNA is TGCGCCAGCAGCACGGGACAGACCCACTCTGGAAACACCATATATTTT.

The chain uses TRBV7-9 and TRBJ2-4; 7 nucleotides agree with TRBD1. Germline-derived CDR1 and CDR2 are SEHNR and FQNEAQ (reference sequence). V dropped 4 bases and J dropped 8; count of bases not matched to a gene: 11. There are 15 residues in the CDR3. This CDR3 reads CASSSPGTVGDIQYF. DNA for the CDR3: TGTGCCAGCAGCTCTCCCGGGACAGTAGGAGACATTCAGTACTTC.

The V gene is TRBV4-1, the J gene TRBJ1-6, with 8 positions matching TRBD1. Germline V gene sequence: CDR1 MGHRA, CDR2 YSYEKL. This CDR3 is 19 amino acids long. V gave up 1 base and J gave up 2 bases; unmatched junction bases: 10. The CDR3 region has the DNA TGCGCCAGCAGCCAAGCCCTCCCCCAGGGGGCGGCCTATAATTCACCCCTCCACTTT. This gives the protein CASSQALPQGAAYNSPLHF.

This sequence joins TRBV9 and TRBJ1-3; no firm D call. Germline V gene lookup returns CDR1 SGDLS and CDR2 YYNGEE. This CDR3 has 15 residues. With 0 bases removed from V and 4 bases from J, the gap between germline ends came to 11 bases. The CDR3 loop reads CASSVESGSGNTIYF. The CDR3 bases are TGTGCCAGCAGCGTAGAGTCGGGGTCCGGAAACACCATATATTTT.

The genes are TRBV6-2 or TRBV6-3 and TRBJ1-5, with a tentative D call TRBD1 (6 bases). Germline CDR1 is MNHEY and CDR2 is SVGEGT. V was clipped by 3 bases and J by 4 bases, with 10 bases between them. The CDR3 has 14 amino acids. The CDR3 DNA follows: TGTGCCAGCAGTTATTCAGGGGATAATCAGCCCCAGCATTTT. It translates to CASSYSGDNQPQHF.

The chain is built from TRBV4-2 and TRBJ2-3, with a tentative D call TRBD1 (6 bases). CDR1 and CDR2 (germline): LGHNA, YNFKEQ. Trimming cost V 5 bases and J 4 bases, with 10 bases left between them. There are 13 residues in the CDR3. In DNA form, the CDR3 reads TGTGCCAGCAGCACGCAGGGGCCAGATACGCAGTATTTT. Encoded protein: CASSTQGPDTQYF.

This CDR3 is CASSLDKETRDEQYF. The CDR3 DNA is TGTGCCAGCAGCTTAGATAAAGAGACTAGAGACGAGCAGTACTTC. This chain joins TRBV11-3 and TRBJ2-7; D is possibly TRBD2 (6 bases). CDR3 size: 15 residues. Per germline, CDR1 SGHNT and CDR2 YENEEA. Deletions cut 0 bases from V and 5 bases from J, with 14 bases between. Together with reference TRBV11-3 and TRBJ2-7, the CDR3 gives the full variable domain: EAGVVQSPRYKIIEKKQPVAFWCNPISGHNTLYWYLQNLGQGPELLIRYENEEAVDDSQLPKDRFSAERLKGVDSTLKIQPAELGDSAVYLCASSLDKETRDEQYFGPGTRLTVT.

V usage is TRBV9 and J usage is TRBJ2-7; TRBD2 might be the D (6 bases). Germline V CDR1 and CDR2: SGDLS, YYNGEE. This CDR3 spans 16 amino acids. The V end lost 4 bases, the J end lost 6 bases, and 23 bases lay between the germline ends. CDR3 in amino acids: CASSRYQLASSGEQYF. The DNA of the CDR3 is TGTGCCAGCAGCCGATACCAACTAGCTTCGTCTGGCGAGCAGTACTTC.

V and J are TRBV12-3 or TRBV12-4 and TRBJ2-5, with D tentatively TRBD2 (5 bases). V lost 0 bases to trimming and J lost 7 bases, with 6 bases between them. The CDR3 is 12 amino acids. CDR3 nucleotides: TGTGCCAGCAGTTTAGCCCGGGGGACCCAGTACTTC. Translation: CASSLARGTQYF.

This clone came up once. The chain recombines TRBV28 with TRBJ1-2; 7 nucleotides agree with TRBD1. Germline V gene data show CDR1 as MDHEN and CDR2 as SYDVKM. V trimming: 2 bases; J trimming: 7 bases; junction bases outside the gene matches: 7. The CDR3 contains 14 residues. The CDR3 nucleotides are TGTGCCAGCAGTTTAGGGACAGTGGTAGGTGGCTACACCTTC. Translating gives CASSLGTVVGGYTF.

The CDR3 protein is CSSRLGAGDYGYTF. The CDR3 DNA sequence: TGCAGCTCTCGCCTTGGGGCAGGGGACTATGGCTACACCTTC. V usage is TRBV29-1 and J usage is TRBJ1-2; weak D call: TRBD1 (6 bases). The CDR3 contains 14 residues. With 8 bases removed from V and 3 bases from J, the gap between germline ends came to 19 bases. Per the germline V gene, CDR1 is SQVTM and CDR2 is ANQGSEA.

CDR3 sequence reads: CASSLSVLGSGANVLTF. In DNA form, the CDR3 reads TGCGCCAGCAGCTTGTCGGTTCTCGGTTCTGGGGCCAACGTCCTGACTTTC. The chain uses TRBV5-1 and TRBJ2-6; no firm D call. Trimming removed 1 base at V and 1 base at J, with 12 bases between. Germline V gene sequence: CDR1 SGHRS, CDR2 YFSETQ. The CDR3 has 17 residues.

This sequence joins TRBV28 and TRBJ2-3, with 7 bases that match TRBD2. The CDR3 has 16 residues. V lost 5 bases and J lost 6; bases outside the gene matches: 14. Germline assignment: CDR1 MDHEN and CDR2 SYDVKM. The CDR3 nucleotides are TGTGCCAGCAGTCTAAGCGGGATGGCGTCCTCGGATACGCAGTATTTT. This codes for CASSLSGMASSDTQYF.

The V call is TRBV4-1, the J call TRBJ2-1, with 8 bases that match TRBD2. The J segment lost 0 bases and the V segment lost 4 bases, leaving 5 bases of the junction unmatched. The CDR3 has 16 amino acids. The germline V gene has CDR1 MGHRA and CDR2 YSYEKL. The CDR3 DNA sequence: TGCGCCAGCAGCCGATTAGCGGGGAGCTCCTACAATGAGCAGTTCTTC. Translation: CASSRLAGSSYNEQFF.

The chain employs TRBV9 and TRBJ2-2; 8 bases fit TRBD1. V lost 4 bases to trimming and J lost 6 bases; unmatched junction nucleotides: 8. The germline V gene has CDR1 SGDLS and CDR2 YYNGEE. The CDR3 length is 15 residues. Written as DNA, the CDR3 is TGTGCCAGCAGCCAAAGCCCGACAGGGGCCGGGGAGCTGTTTTTT. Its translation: CASSQSPTGAGELFF.

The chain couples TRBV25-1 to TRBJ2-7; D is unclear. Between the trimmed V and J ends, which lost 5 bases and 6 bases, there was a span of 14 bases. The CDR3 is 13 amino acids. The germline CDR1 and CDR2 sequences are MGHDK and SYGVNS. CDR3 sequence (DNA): TGTGCCAGCAGTCCCGGGTTGGTCGCCGAGCAGTACTTC. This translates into CASSPGLVAEQYF.

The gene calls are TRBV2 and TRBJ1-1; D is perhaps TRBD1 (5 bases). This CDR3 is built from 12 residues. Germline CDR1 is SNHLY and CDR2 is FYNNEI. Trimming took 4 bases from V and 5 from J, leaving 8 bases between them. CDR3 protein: CASSVRGTEAFF. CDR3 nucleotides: TGTGCCAGCAGTGTGCGGGGGACTGAAGCTTTCTTT. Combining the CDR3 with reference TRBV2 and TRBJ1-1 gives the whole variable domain EPEVTQTPSHQVTQMGQEVILRCVPISNHLYFYWYRQILGQKVEFLVSFYNNEISEKSEIFDDQFSVERPDGSNFTLKIRSTKLEDSAMYFCASSVRGTEAFFGQGTRLTVV.

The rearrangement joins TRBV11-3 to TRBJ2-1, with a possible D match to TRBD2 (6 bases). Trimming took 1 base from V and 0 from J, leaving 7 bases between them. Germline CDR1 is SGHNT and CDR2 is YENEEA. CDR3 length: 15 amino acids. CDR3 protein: CASSLVGGSYNEQFF. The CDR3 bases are TGTGCCAGCAGCTTAGTGGGAGGCTCCTACAATGAGCAGTTCTTC.

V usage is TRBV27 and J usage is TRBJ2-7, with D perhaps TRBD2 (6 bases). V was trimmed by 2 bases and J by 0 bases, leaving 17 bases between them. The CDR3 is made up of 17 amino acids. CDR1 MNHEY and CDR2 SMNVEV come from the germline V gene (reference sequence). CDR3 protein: CASSLRRGTVSSYEQYF. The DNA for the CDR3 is TGTGCCAGCAGTTTAAGGCGCGGGACGGTTAGCTCCTACGAGCAGTACTTC.

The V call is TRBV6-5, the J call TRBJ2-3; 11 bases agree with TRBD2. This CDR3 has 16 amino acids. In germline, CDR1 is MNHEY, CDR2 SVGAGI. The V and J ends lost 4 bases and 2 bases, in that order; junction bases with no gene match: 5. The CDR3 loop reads CASSFLAGGDTDTQYF. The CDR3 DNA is TGTGCCAGCAGTTTTCTAGCGGGGGGAGACACAGATACGCAGTATTTT.

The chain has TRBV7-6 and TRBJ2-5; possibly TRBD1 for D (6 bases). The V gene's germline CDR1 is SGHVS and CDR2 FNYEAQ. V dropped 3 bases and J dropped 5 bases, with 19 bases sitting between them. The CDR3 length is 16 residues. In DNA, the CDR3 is TGTGCCAGCAGCTTCTTTACTGGGGGCGAGGGCGAGACCCAGTACTTC. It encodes CASSFFTGGEGETQYF. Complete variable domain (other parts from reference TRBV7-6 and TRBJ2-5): GAGVSQSPRYKVTKRGQDVALRCDPISGHVSLYWYRQALGQGPEFLTYFNYEAQQDKSGLPNDRFSAERPEGSISTLTIQRTEQRDSAMYRCASSFFTGGEGETQYFGPGTRLLVL.

The CDR3 DNA follows: TGTGCCAGCAGCAGGGACGGAGGGATCACCGGGGAGCTGTTTTTT. This translates into CASSRDGGITGELFF. The chain links TRBV6-5 to TRBJ2-2; D perhaps matches TRBD2 (6 bases). V lost 6 bases and J 4 bases, leaving 15 bases between the germline ends. Germline CDR1 MNHEY, CDR2 SVGAGI. The length of the CDR3 is 15 residues.

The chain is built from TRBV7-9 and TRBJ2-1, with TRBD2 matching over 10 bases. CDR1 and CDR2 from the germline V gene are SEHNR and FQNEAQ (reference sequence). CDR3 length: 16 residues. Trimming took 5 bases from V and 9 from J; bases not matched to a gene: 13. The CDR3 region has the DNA TGTGCCAGCAGCCGGGGGGTTGAACTAGCGGGAACTGAGCAGTTCTTC. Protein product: CASSRGVELAGTEQFF. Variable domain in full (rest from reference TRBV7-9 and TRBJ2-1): DTGVSQNPRHKITKRGQNVTFRCDPISEHNRLYWYRQTLGQGPEFLTYFQNEAQLEKSRLLSDRFSAERPKGSFSTLEIQRTEQGDSAMYLCASSRGVELAGTEQFFGPGTRLTVL.

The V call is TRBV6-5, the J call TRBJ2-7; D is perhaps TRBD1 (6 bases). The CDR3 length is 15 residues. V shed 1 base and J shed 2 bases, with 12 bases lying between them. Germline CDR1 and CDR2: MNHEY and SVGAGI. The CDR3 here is CASSYYLGAAYEQYF. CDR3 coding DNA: TGTGCCAGCAGTTACTATCTGGGGGCGGCCTACGAGCAGTACTTC.

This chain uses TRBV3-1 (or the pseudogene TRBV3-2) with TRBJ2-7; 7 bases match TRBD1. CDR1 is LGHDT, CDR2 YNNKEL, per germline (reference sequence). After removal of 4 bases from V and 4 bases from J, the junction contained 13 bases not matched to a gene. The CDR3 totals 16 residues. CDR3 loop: CASSPSLAGTAYEQYF. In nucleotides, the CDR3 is TGTGCCAGCAGCCCCAGCCTTGCCGGGACAGCGTACGAGCAGTACTTC.